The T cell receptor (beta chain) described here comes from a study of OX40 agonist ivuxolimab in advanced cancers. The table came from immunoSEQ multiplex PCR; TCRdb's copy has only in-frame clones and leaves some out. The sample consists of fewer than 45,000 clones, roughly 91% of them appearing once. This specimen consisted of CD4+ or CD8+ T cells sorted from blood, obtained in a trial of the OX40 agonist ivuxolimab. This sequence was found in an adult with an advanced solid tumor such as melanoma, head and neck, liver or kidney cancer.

The CDR3 DNA is TGTGCCAGTAGTATAGGGGGGACTAGCGGGAGTTGGAACACCGGGGAGCTGTTTTTT. This codes for CASSIGGTSGSWNTGELFF. The V call is TRBV19, the J call TRBJ2-2, with 14 bases identical to TRBD2. Germline loops: CDR1 LNHDA, CDR2 SQIVND (reference sequence). V dropped 1 base and J dropped 1; count of bases not matched to a gene: 5. The CDR3 spans 19 residues.